This section outlines one TCR beta chain sequence together with its context. Repertoires were generated with immunoSEQ multiplex PCR, while TCRdb's copy carries only in-frame clones and drops some. The sample has tens of thousands of clones, 70% to 85% seen once; the top ten hold roughly 4%. This sample is drawn from a study of blood T cell repertoires in COVID-19. The CDR3 consists of 16 residues. Trimming cost V 8 bases and J 0 bases; bases outside gene matches: 10. Germline V gene lookup returns CDR1 ENHRY and CDR2 SYGVKD. The sequenced sample consisted of peripheral blood. The chain combines TRBV10-3 with TRBJ1-3, with 7 bases that match TRBD1. The source is a woman aged 55-70 years with acute or convalescent COVID-19. CDR3 bases: TGTGCCATCGGAAGGGACAGACCGAGCTCTGGAAACACCATATATTTT. Protein sequence: CAIGRDRPSSGNTIYF.